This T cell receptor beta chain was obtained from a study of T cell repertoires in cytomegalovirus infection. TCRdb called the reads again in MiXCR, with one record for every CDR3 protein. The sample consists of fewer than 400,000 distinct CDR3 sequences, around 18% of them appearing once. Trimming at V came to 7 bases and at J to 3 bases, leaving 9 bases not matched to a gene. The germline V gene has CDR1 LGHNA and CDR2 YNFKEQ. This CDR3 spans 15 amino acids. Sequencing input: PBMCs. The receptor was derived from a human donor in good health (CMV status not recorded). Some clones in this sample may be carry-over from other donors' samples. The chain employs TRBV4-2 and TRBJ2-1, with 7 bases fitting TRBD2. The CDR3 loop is CASMHLTGGYNEQFF. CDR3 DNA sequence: TGTGCCAGCATGCACCTCACGGGGGGCTACAATGAGCAGTTCTTC.